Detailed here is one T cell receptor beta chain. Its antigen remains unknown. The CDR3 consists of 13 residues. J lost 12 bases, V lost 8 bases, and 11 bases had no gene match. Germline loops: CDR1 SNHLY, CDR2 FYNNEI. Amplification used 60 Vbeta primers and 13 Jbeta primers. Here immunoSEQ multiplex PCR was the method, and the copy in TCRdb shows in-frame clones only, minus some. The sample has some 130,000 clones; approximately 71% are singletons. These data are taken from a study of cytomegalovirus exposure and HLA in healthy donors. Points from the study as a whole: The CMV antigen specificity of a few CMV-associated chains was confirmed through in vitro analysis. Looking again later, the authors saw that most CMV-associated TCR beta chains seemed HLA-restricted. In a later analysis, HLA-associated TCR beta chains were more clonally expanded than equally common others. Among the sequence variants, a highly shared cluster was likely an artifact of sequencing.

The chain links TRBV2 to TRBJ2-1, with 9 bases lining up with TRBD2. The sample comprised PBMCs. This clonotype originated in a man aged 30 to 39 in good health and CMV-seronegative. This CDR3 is CASGIILAGSQFF. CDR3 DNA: TGTGCCAGCGGAATCATACTAGCGGGCTCGCAGTTCTTC.